This T cell receptor beta chain was found in a study of CD8 T cells in Susac syndrome. RNA in amounts of about 0.5 to 1 ug was reverse transcribed with random hexamers. TCR beta CDR3 was amplified by immunoSEQ multiplex PCR. This amplification extended across 54 Vbeta and 13 Jbeta segments. TCRdb fed the immunoSEQ multiplex PCR reads into MiXCR, producing one record per CDR3 protein. The sample carries 160,000 or so distinct CDR3 sequences, about 94% recorded once. General observations from the study: As the study acknowledged, the number of individuals who were part of its TCR sequencing and HLA analysis was relatively small.

The authors carried out high-throughput sequencing of TCR beta. They applied it to CD8+ and CD4+ T cells obtained from blood. As for this clonotype: The antigen is undetermined. A junction end diverges from the germline sequence, so it may reflect a read error.

Sequencing was done on a sample of CD4+ T cells from PBMCs. The sequence came from a human donor in good health.

The CDR3 DNA is TGTGCCAGCAGCTACCGGACAACCTATGGCTACTCCTTC. Protein sequence: CASSYRTTYGYSF. The chain couples TRBV11-1 to TRBJ1-2, with TRBD1 as a possible D gene (5 bases). CDR1 and CDR2 (germline): SGHAT, FQDESV (reference sequence). The CDR3 loop spans 13 amino acids.